The 22 T cell receptor beta chains in this list originate from one sample, sequenced in a study of siplizumab effects on memory and regulatory T cells. The data were produced by immunoSEQ multiplex PCR, yet TCRdb's version contains in-frame clones alone and is incomplete. The sample consists of roughly 56,000 clones, just over 95% of them appearing once. Source material: naive CD8+ T cells sorted from blood. All receptors come from a human donor in good health.

The rearrangement joins TRBV30 to TRBJ1-4, with D maybe TRBD1 (5 bases). Trimming cost V 4 bases and J 1 base, with 10 bases left between them. CDR1 GTSNPN and CDR2 SVGIG come from the germline V gene (reference sequence). The CDR3 loop spans 14 amino acids. The chain's CDR3 is CAWTHGGTNEKLFF. In nucleotides, the CDR3 is TGTGCCTGGACCCATGGGGGAACTAATGAAAAACTGTTTTTT.

V and J are TRBV21-1 and TRBJ1-1. TRBV21-1 is a recognized pseudogene. The CDR3 is 13 residues long. Written as DNA, the CDR3 is TGTGCCAGCAGCTACCGACCCTCCGAGAGATCTTTCTTT. It codes for CASSYRPSERSFF.

This chain links TRBV30 with TRBJ1-3; tentative D call: TRBD1 (5 bases). The CDR3 extends over 14 amino acids. Germline CDR1 reads GTSNPN; CDR2 reads SVGIG (reference sequence). V gave up 0 bases and J gave up 1 base, with 7 bases separating them. CDR3 nucleotide sequence: TGTGCCTGGAGTGTAAGGGGTTCTGGAAACACCATATATTTT. Protein: CAWSVRGSGNTIYF.

This clone appeared a single time. The chain carries TRBV5-4 and TRBJ2-1, with TRBD2 matching 13 bases. Per germline, CDR1 SGHNT and CDR2 YYREEE (reference sequence). V lost 2 bases to trimming and J lost 5 bases; unmatched junction nucleotides: 4. This CDR3 has 16 amino acids. CDR3 in amino acids: CASSFGTSGVHNEQFF. The CDR3 coding sequence is TGTGCCAGCAGCTTTGGGACTAGCGGGGTCCACAATGAGCAGTTCTTC. The full variable domain, completed using reference TRBV5-4 and TRBJ2-1, is ETGVTQSPTHLIKTRGQQVTLRCSSQSGHNTVSWYQQALGQGPQFIFQYYREEENGRGNFPPRFSGLQFPNYSSELNVNALELDDSALYLCASSFGTSGVHNEQFFGPGTRLTVL.

CDR3 loop: CASSPLPGPENEKLFF. The CDR3 nucleotides are TGTGCCAGCAGTCCCCTACCGGGACCGGAGAATGAAAAACTGTTTTTT. This rearrangement joins TRBV4-2 to TRBJ1-4, with D possibly matching TRBD1 (5 bases). The germline V gene has CDR1 LGHNA and CDR2 YNFKEQ. The CDR3 has 16 amino acids. V lost 6 bases and J lost 5, with 19 bases in between.

The chain links TRBV4-3 to TRBJ1-5, with unresolved D. There are 15 residues in the CDR3. Trimming cost V 0 bases and J 8 bases, with 14 bases left between them. The germline V gene encodes CDR1 LGHNA and CDR2 YSLEER. The CDR3 DNA follows: TGCGCCAGCAGCCAAGATCGTACCGCCTTGGAGCCCCAGCATTTT. It is translated as CASSQDRTALEPQHF.

This chain joins TRBV4-1 and TRBJ2-3; TRBD2 agrees at 8 bases. There are 16 residues in the CDR3. In germline, CDR1 is MGHRA, CDR2 YSYEKL. V gave up 4 bases and J gave up 6 bases; unmatched junction bases: 12. In nucleotides, the CDR3 is TGCGCCAGCAGCCTGAGCTTGGGACTAGAATCCGATACGCAGTATTTT. It specifies CASSLSLGLESDTQYF.

V usage is TRBV29-1 and J usage is TRBJ2-7; 10 nucleotides align to TRBD2. CDR3 length: 13 residues. The germline CDR1 and CDR2 sequences are SQVTM and ANQGSEA. V shed 6 bases, J shed 6 bases, and the junction held 8 bases outside the gene matches. The CDR3 DNA sequence: TGCAGCGTCCCAGCTAGCGGGAGCCCCGAGCAGTACTTC. Encoded protein: CSVPASGSPEQYF.

The CDR3 coding sequence is TGTGCCAGTAGTCCTGGACTGGCTGGCTGGTACGAGCAGTACTTC. It codes for CASSPGLAGWYEQYF. This rearrangement joins TRBV19 to TRBJ2-7, with D possibly being TRBD2 (5 bases). The V and J ends lost 5 bases and 4 bases respectively, with 18 bases between them. CDR3 size: 15 residues. Germline CDR1 LNHDA, CDR2 SQIVND (reference sequence).

The chain links TRBV5-6 to TRBJ1-2, with 8 bases matching TRBD1. This CDR3 is built from 16 residues. CDR1 is SGHDT and CDR2 is YYEEEE in the germline V gene. The V segment lost 1 base and the J segment 5 bases; nucleotides outside the gene matches: 10. For the CDR3, the DNA is TGTGCCAGCAGCTTGCAGGACAGGGAAGTTCGGTATGGCTACACCTTC. It yields the protein CASSLQDREVRYGYTF.

V and J are TRBV9 and TRBJ1-3; a possible D gene is TRBD1 (5 bases). Germline CDR1 is SGDLS and CDR2 is YYNGEE. The CDR3 is 14 residues long. V shed 2 bases and J shed 3 bases, with 9 bases lying between them. DNA for the CDR3: TGTGCCAGCAGCGTGAGCGGGGGTGGAAACACCATATATTTT. This codes for CASSVSGGGNTIYF.

This clone was observed once. The chain has TRBV27 and TRBJ2-7; 13 bases map to TRBD2. The CDR3 contains 14 residues. Per germline, CDR1 MNHEY and CDR2 SMNVEV (reference sequence). J gave up 6 bases and V 5 bases, and 4 bases lay outside the gene matches. For the CDR3, the DNA is TGTGCCAGCAGTCCAGGGACTAGCGGGACCGAGCAGTACTTC. As protein: CASSPGTSGTEQYF.

The CDR3, as DNA: TGTGCCAGCAGTTCTACCGGGACAGGGGTCTACGAGCAGTACTTC. This encodes CASSSTGTGVYEQYF. This rearrangement joins TRBV28 to TRBJ2-7; 10 nucleotides agree with TRBD1. Germline loops: CDR1 MDHEN, CDR2 SYDVKM. V dropped 4 bases and J dropped 3; count of bases not matched to a gene: 6. CDR3 length: 15 amino acids.

The gene calls are TRBV28 and TRBJ2-5, with D unresolved. Germline V gene sequence: CDR1 MDHEN, CDR2 SYDVKM. Trimming shortened V by 8 bases and J by 5 bases, and 9 bases separated the two germline ends. The CDR3 covers 11 residues. CDR3 in amino acids: CASGPVETQYF. The CDR3 DNA sequence: TGTGCCAGCGGCCCGGTGGAGACCCAGTACTTC.

The gene calls are TRBV4-1 and TRBJ2-2; possibly TRBD1 for D (6 bases). The CDR3 contains 15 residues. CDR1 and CDR2 (germline): MGHRA, YSYEKL. V lost 0 bases, J lost 4 bases, and 9 bases lay in between. CDR3 coding DNA: TGCGCCAGCAGCCAAGATCGGACAGCCACCGGGGAGCTGTTTTTT. The encoded protein is CASSQDRTATGELFF.

The genes are TRBV20-1 and TRBJ2-1; D not resolved. The germline gives CDR1 DFQATT, CDR2 SNEGSKA (reference sequence). This CDR3 contains 8 residues. CDR3 coding DNA: TGCAGCGTCAATGAGCAGTTCTTC. This sequence encodes CSVNEQFF.

The chain links TRBV2 to TRBJ2-1; D is unclear. V was pared by 3 bases and J by 5 bases, with 11 bases between. CDR3 length equals 14 residues. Germline loops: CDR1 SNHLY, CDR2 FYNNEI. CDR3 in DNA: TGTGCCAGCAGTGATATAGCAAAGAACAATGAGCAGTTCTTC. This translates into CASSDIAKNNEQFF.

The chain joins TRBV4-1 to TRBJ1-1, with 7 nucleotides matching TRBD1. Losses at the gene ends were 1 base for V and 6 bases for J; bases not matched to a gene: 5. The CDR3 is 14 amino acids. Germline CDR1 and CDR2: MGHRA and YSYEKL. This CDR3 is CASSQGPRGAEAFF. The CDR3 region has the DNA TGCGCCAGCAGCCAAGGTCCCAGGGGGGCTGAAGCTTTCTTT.

The chain links TRBV9 to TRBJ1-2; D is possibly TRBD1 (5 bases). The CDR3 loop spans 14 amino acids. The V end lost 0 bases, the J end lost 6 bases, and 12 bases lay between the germline ends. Germline V lookup: CDR1 SGDLS, CDR2 YYNGEE. CDR3 coding DNA: TGTGCCAGCAGCGTAGGTACAGGCAACGATGGCTACACCTTC. Protein sequence: CASSVGTGNDGYTF.

V and J are TRBV7-9 and TRBJ2-2; tentative D call: TRBD1 (5 bases). Germline V gene data show CDR1 as SEHNR and CDR2 as FQNEAQ (reference sequence). Deletions cut 7 bases from V and 2 bases from J, with 11 bases between. The CDR3 totals 14 residues. The CDR3: CASKWQGNTGELFF. CDR3 DNA: TGTGCCAGCAAGTGGCAGGGCAACACCGGGGAGCTGTTTTTT.

This clone was recorded once. This chain uses TRBV4-1 with TRBJ1-4; D is ambiguous. The V end was cut by 2 bases, the J end by 0 bases, with 13 bases between. Germline CDR1 reads MGHRA; CDR2 reads YSYEKL. The CDR3 spans 17 residues. This chain's CDR3 is CASSQYDGVATNEKLFF. In DNA, the CDR3 is TGCGCCAGCAGCCAATACGACGGAGTTGCAACTAATGAAAAACTGTTTTTT.

The rearrangement uses TRBV9 and TRBJ1-5; D is undetermined. The CDR3 has 14 amino acids. Germline CDR1 is SGDLS and CDR2 is YYNGEE. The V end lost 0 bases, the J end lost 1 base, and 5 bases lay between the germline ends. The CDR3 is CASSVGGSNQPQHF. The CDR3 DNA is TGTGCCAGCAGCGTAGGTGGGAGCAATCAGCCCCAGCATTTT.